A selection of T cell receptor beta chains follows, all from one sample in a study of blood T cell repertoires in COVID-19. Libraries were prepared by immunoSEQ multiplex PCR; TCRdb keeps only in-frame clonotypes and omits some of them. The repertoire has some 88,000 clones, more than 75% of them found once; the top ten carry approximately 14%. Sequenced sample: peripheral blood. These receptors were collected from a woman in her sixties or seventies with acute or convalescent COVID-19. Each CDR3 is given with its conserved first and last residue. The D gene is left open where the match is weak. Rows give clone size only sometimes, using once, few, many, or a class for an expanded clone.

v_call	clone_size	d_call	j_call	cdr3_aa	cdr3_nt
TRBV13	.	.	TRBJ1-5	CASSLGRGQPQHF	TGTGCCAGCAGCTTAGGCCGGGGACAGCCCCAGCATTTT
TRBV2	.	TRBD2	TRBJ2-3	CASSVAGGLADTQYF	TGTGCCAGCAGTGTAGCGGGGGGGCTAGCAGATACGCAGTATTTT
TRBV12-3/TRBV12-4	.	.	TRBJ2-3	CASWGDLDTQYF	TGTGCCAGCTGGGGGGACTTAGATACGCAGTATTTT
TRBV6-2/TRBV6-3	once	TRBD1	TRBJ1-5	CASSSTGAQHF	TGTGCCAGCAGTTCCACAGGGGCCCAGCATTTT
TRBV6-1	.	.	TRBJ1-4	CASSEAGTRLNEKLFF	TGTGCCAGCAGTGAAGCTGGCACGAGACTTAATGAAAAACTGTTTTTT
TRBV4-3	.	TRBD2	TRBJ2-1	CASSQDAAGSFYNEQFF	TGCGCCAGCAGCCAAGATGCAGCGGGGTCCTTCTACAATGAGCAGTTCTTC
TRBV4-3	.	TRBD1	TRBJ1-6	CASSHRLPGQGDSPLHF	TGCGCCAGCAGCCACCGACTCCCTGGACAGGGGGATTCACCCCTCCACTTT
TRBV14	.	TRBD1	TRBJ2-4	CASSQALGQGGIQYF	TGTGCCAGCAGCCAGGCCTTGGGACAGGGGGGCATTCAGTACTTC
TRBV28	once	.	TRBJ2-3	CASSVNTEDTQYF	TGTGCCAGCAGTGTAAATACAGAAGATACGCAGTATTTT
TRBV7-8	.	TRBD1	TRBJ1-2	CASSLAGDRGQGYTF	TGTGCCAGCAGCTTAGCGGGCGACAGGGGGCAGGGCTACACCTTC
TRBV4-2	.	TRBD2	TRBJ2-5	CASSQERGGLTQYF	TGTGCCAGCAGCCAAGAGCGGGGGGGCCTGACCCAGTACTTC
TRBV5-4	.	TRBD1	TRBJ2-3	CASSLLQGALADTQYF	TGTGCCAGCAGCTTATTACAGGGGGCTCTGGCAGATACGCAGTATTTT
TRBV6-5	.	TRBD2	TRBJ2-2	CASSYMLAGFTGELFF	TGTGCCAGCAGTTACATGCTAGCGGGATTCACCGGGGAGCTGTTTTTT
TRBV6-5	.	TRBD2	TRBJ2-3	CASSYGLAGGGDTQYF	TGTGCCAGCAGTTATGGGCTAGCGGGGGGCGGAGATACGCAGTATTTT
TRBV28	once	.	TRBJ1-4	CASSPQTREATNEKLFF	TGTGCCAGCAGCCCCCAGACGAGGGAAGCAACTAATGAAAAACTGTTTTTT
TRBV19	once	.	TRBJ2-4	CASSNAGWAKNIQYF	TGTGCCAGTAGTAATGCAGGTTGGGCCAAAAACATTCAGTACTTC